These 31 T cell receptor beta chains were all obtained from the same sample, sequenced in a study of T-cell reconstitution after alpha-beta-depleted transplantation in children. Preparation of the TCRbeta library used unique molecular identifiers. TCRdb re-called the PCR reads with MiXCR, one entry per CDR3 protein. The sample contains about 480,000 distinct CDR3 sequences, 9.5% to 15% of which appear only once. The material was PBMCs from the stem cell graft donor, obtained from the stem cell graft. Receptors were obtained from a human donor who donated a stem cell graft to a child with combined immunodeficiency.

This clonotype has a count of ten or more. The gene calls are TRBV12-3 or TRBV12-4 and TRBJ2-2, with a weak D call TRBD2 (5 bases). With 4 bases removed from V and 4 bases from J, the gap between germline ends came to 13 bases. The CDR3 sequence is 15 residues long. CDR3 region: CASSSPLGSTGELFF. In nucleotides, the CDR3 is TGTGCCAGCAGTTCACCCCTAGGGAGCACCGGGGAGCTGTTTTTT.

This clonotype occurred many times. The chain employs TRBV24-1 and TRBJ2-1; D is unclear. V lost 1 base to trimming and J lost 9 bases, with 9 bases between them. The germline CDR1 and CDR2 sequences are KGHDR and SFDVKD. There are 13 residues in the CDR3. Here the CDR3 reads CATSDLKGGEQFF. The CDR3 nucleotides are TGTGCCACCAGTGATTTAAAGGGTGGTGAGCAGTTCTTC.

The V call is TRBV6-7, the J call TRBJ1-5; D gene ambiguous. TRBV6-7 is an ORF, with its function uncertain. The CDR3 contains 12 residues. Trimming cost V 10 bases and J 7 bases, with 14 bases left between them. For the CDR3, the DNA is TGTGCCATCAGGCCGGGCCGGCAGCCCCAGCATTTT. Translating gives CAIRPGRQPQHF.

This clonotype was recorded a few times. The chain uses TRBV20-1 and TRBJ2-3; TRBD2 matches 7 bases. This CDR3 contains 18 residues. The J segment lost 3 bases and the V segment lost 0 bases, leaving 15 bases of the junction unmatched. Germline CDR1 reads DFQATT; CDR2 reads SNEGSKA (reference sequence). CDR3 in amino acids: CSARDLGSSGTLTDTQYF. In DNA form, the CDR3 reads TGCAGTGCTAGAGACCTCGGCTCCAGCGGGACCCTTACAGATACGCAGTATTTT.

At least ten counts were recorded for this clonotype. The genes are TRBV12-3 or TRBV12-4 and TRBJ2-3; 7 positions match TRBD2. The V gene end was trimmed by 3 bases and the J gene end by 1 base; junction bases not matched to a gene: 4. The CDR3 runs 15 residues. The CDR3 sequence: CASSLQGGGTDTQYF. CDR3 bases: TGTGCCAGCAGTTTGCAGGGAGGGGGCACAGATACGCAGTATTTT.

The V call is TRBV4-3, the J call TRBJ2-1, with D possibly matching TRBD2 (6 bases). Germline values: CDR1 LGHNA, CDR2 YSLEER. V was clipped by 4 bases and J by 2 bases, with 15 bases between them. The CDR3 has 16 amino acids. CDR3 nucleotide sequence: TGCGCCAGCAGCCGTCGGACTACAGGAACCTACAATGAGCAGTTCTTC. Its translation is CASSRRTTGTYNEQFF.

The V and J genes are TRBV6-1 and TRBJ1-1; the D gene is possibly TRBD1 (5 bases). CDR1 MNHNS and CDR2 SASEGT come from the germline V gene. V was clipped by 7 bases and J by 1 base, with 10 bases between them. The CDR3 spans 13 residues. CDR3 sequence: CASKRGTNTEAFF. The DNA of the CDR3 is TGTGCCAGCAAGAGAGGGACGAACACTGAAGCTTTCTTT.

The J gene is TRBJ2-1, the V gene TRBV5-5; 7 nucleotides match TRBD1. The CDR3 length is 12 residues. J lost 10 bases, V lost 1 base, and 2 bases had no gene match. The germline V gene encodes CDR1 SGHKS and CDR2 YYEKEE (reference sequence). Here the CDR3 DNA reads TGTGCCAGCAGCTTGACAGGGGAAGAGCAGTTCTTC. Its protein is CASSLTGEEQFF.

This clonotype occurred a few times. The genes are TRBV20-1 and TRBJ2-1; TRBD1 matches 9 bases. The CDR3 totals 14 residues. V shed 6 bases and J 10 bases; nucleotides not matched to a gene: 13. Germline V lookup: CDR1 DFQATT, CDR2 SNEGSKA (reference sequence). In nucleotides, the CDR3 is TGCAGTGCGCGACTCGGGACAGGGTCAGACGAGCAGTTCTTC. The encoded protein is CSARLGTGSDEQFF.

J is TRBJ2-7 and V is TRBV15; D remains ambiguous. The CDR3 spans 11 residues. V was trimmed by 9 bases and J by 2 bases, leaving 8 bases between them. Germline V gene sequence: CDR1 LNHNV, CDR2 YYDKDF (reference sequence). CDR3 coding DNA: TGTGCCACGGGTCCTACCTACGAGCAGTACTTC. Translated: CATGPTYEQYF.

A few counts support this clonotype. The rearrangement joins TRBV29-1 to TRBJ2-3; TRBD2 is a possible D gene (6 bases). CDR1 and CDR2 (germline): SQVTM, ANQGSEA. The V gene lost 6 bases and the J gene lost 2 bases, with 12 bases spanning the gap. The CDR3 extends over 13 amino acids. CDR3 bases: TGCAGCGTCGCGGGACGGTACACAGATACGCAGTATTTT. It specifies CSVAGRYTDTQYF.

This clonotype has a count of ten or more. The chain couples TRBV20-1 to TRBJ2-2; D unclear. Germline V gives CDR1 DFQATT, CDR2 SNEGSKA (reference sequence). The CDR3 length is 14 residues. V was cut by 1 base and J by 2 bases, with 8 bases left in between. This CDR3 reads CSARGPLNTGELFF. For the CDR3, the DNA is TGCAGTGCTAGAGGACCCTTAAACACCGGGGAGCTGTTTTTT.

In its sample, this clonotype was seen a few times. The chain is built from TRBV28 and TRBJ2-1; 8 nucleotides agree with TRBD2. Trimming took 5 bases from V and 3 from J; bases not matched to a gene: 15. Germline CDR1 and CDR2: MDHEN and SYDVKM. This CDR3 region has 18 residues. The CDR3 sequence: CASSPIASPGGLYNEQFF. The CDR3 nucleotides are TGTGCCAGCAGTCCAATCGCCTCCCCGGGGGGGCTCTACAATGAGCAGTTCTTC.

In its sample, this clonotype was seen many times. The CDR3 loop is CASSTVGGKRETQYF. The DNA of the CDR3 is TGTGCCAGCAGCACTGTAGGAGGGAAGAGAGAGACCCAGTACTTC. The V and J genes are TRBV12-3 or TRBV12-4 and TRBJ2-5, with a possible D match to TRBD2 (6 bases). V lost 6 bases, J lost 4 bases, and 18 bases lay in between. The CDR3 covers 15 residues.

V gene TRBV3-1 combines with J gene TRBJ2-1; TRBD2 aligns across 8 bases. The germline CDR1 and CDR2 sequences are LGHDT and YNNKEL (reference sequence). The CDR3 totals 14 residues. Losses at the gene ends were 2 bases for V and 4 bases for J; bases not matched to a gene: 1. The CDR3 here is CASSQIAGYNEQFF. The CDR3, as DNA: TGTGCCAGCAGCCAAATAGCGGGATACAATGAGCAGTTCTTC.

This clonotype came up many times. The chain is built from TRBV11-2 and TRBJ2-1; 16 bases agree with TRBD2. Germline lookup yields CDR1 SGHAT and CDR2 FQNNGV. This CDR3 contains 17 residues. Trimming removed 0 bases from V and 9 bases from J; junction bases left unmatched: 5. CDR3 amino acids: CASSLEGTSGRAGEQFF. The CDR3 nucleotides are TGTGCCAGCAGCTTAGAGGGGACTAGCGGGAGGGCCGGTGAGCAGTTCTTC. The full variable domain, completed using reference TRBV11-2 and TRBJ2-1, is EAGVAQSPRYKIIEKRQSVAFWCNPISGHATLYWYQQILGQGPKLLIQFQNNGVVDDSQLPKDRFSAERLKGVDSTLKIQPAKLEDSAVYLCASSLEGTSGRAGEQFFGPGTRLTVL.

This clonotype has at least ten counts. The chain uses TRBV12-3 or TRBV12-4 and TRBJ2-3, with 9 bases lining up with TRBD1. The V segment lost 6 bases and the J segment 3 bases; nucleotides outside the gene matches: 7. The CDR3 sequence is 15 residues long. This CDR3 is CASSPGQGSTDTQYF. CDR3 coding DNA: TGTGCCAGCAGCCCCGGACAGGGGAGTACAGATACGCAGTATTTT.

This sequence joins TRBV20-1 and TRBJ2-1; no reliable D call. V was clipped by 0 bases and J by 10 bases, with 7 bases between them. Germline V CDR1 and CDR2: DFQATT, SNEGSKA (reference sequence). The CDR3 contains 11 residues. CDR3 protein: CSARELREQFF. In DNA form, the CDR3 reads TGCAGTGCTAGAGAACTAAGGGAGCAGTTCTTC.

In this sample, this clonotype turned up many times. The chain employs TRBV12-3 or TRBV12-4 and TRBJ2-1; D may be TRBD1 (6 bases). V was shortened by 3 bases and J by 6 bases, with 9 bases between the two germline ends. The CDR3 extends over 13 amino acids. CDR3 nucleotide sequence: TGTGCCAGCAGTTTGGACAGTACCAATGAGCAGTTCTTC. It encodes CASSLDSTNEQFF.

This clonotype was seen repeatedly, ten times or more. This chain links TRBV29-1 with TRBJ2-5; D is uncertain. Deletions cut 4 bases from V and 5 bases from J, with 11 bases between. Per germline, CDR1 SQVTM and CDR2 ANQGSEA. This CDR3 has 12 amino acids. CDR3 protein: CSVGGGSETQYF. The CDR3 nucleotides read TGCAGCGTTGGCGGCGGCTCGGAGACCCAGTACTTC.

This clonotype was seen at least ten times. The J gene is TRBJ1-2, the V gene TRBV4-2; TRBD1 matches at 9 bases. The CDR3 covers 15 residues. J lost 6 bases, V lost 3 bases, and 8 bases had no gene match. Germline V gene data show CDR1 as LGHNA and CDR2 as YNFKEQ. The chain's CDR3 is CASSQAGTGLDGYTF. In nucleotides, the CDR3 is TGTGCCAGCAGCCAGGCCGGGACAGGGTTGGATGGCTACACCTTC.

V usage is TRBV2 and J usage is TRBJ2-1; unclear D gene. The CDR3 is 14 amino acids. Per the germline V gene, CDR1 is SNHLY and CDR2 is FYNNEI. The germline V and J ends were trimmed by 7 bases and 0 bases, with 10 bases remaining between them. Here the CDR3 DNA reads TGTGCCAGCACGCTCGAAAGCTCCTACAATGAGCAGTTCTTC. Protein sequence: CASTLESSYNEQFF.

This sequence joins TRBV27 and TRBJ2-6; the D is unclear. The CDR3 loop spans 13 amino acids. V shed 1 base and J shed 3 bases, with 1 base lying between them. Germline V CDR1 and CDR2: MNHEY, SMNVEV (reference sequence). CDR3: CASSLYGANVLTF. CDR3 nucleotides: TGTGCCAGCAGTTTATATGGGGCCAACGTCCTGACTTTC.

This clonotype came up a few times. V gene TRBV6-1 combines with J gene TRBJ1-2; D gene uncertain. The CDR3 has 15 residues. Looked up from germline, CDR1 is MNHNS and CDR2 is SASEGT. V lost 4 bases and J 1 base, leaving 13 bases between the germline ends. DNA for the CDR3: TGTGCCAGCAGTGCCAGGCGGGATAATAACTATGGCTACACCTTC. Its protein product is CASSARRDNNYGYTF.

This clonotype was recorded a few times. The V gene is TRBV6-2 or TRBV6-3, the J gene TRBJ2-2; 7 nucleotides align to TRBD1. V trimming: 5 bases; J trimming: 5 bases; junction bases outside the gene matches: 8. The CDR3 totals 15 residues. Germline V gene data show CDR1 as MNHEY and CDR2 as SVGEGT. The CDR3, as DNA: TGTGCCAGCAGTCTAGACAGGGTTGAAACCGGGGAGCTGTTTTTT. Protein: CASSLDRVETGELFF.

The chain carries TRBV7-9 and TRBJ1-5; D call uncertain. Germline CDR1 reads SEHNR; CDR2 reads FQNEAQ (reference sequence). Between the trimmed V and J ends, which lost 1 base and 6 bases, there was a span of 7 bases. The CDR3 extends over 13 amino acids. The CDR3: CASSLGSTQPQHF. DNA of the CDR3: TGTGCCAGCAGCTTAGGGTCGACTCAGCCCCAGCATTTT. The full variable domain, rest sourced from reference TRBV7-9 and TRBJ1-5, is DTGVSQNPRHKITKRGQNVTFRCDPISEHNRLYWYRQTLGQGPEFLTYFQNEAQLEKSRLLSDRFSAERPKGSFSTLEIQRTEQGDSAMYLCASSLGSTQPQHFGDGTRLSIL.

This clonotype has a handful of counts. V is TRBV24-1 and J is TRBJ1-5; D unresolved. There are 16 residues in the CDR3. Trimming cost V 2 bases and J 0 bases, with 10 bases left between them. CDR1 is KGHDR and CDR2 is SFDVKD in the germline V gene. The CDR3 coding sequence is TGTGCCACCAGTGATTCCAGGCGCGATAGCAATCAGCCCCAGCATTTT. Translated: CATSDSRRDSNQPQHF.

There are many counts of this clonotype. The rearrangement joins TRBV15 to TRBJ2-4; D remains unclear. The CDR3 covers 15 residues. Germline CDR1 is LNHNV and CDR2 is YYDKDF (reference sequence). Trimming took 1 base from V and 0 from J, leaving 7 bases between them. The CDR3 coding sequence is TGTGCCACCAGCAGAGGCGGTCTAGCCAAAAACATTCAGTACTTC. Amino acids: CATSRGGLAKNIQYF. The whole variable domain, filled in from reference TRBV15 and TRBJ2-4, reads DAMVIQNPRYQVTQFGKPVTLSCSQTLNHNVMYWYQQKSSQAPKLLFHYYDKDFNNEADTPDNFQSRRPNTSFCFLDIRSPGLGDTAMYLCATSRGGLAKNIQYFGAGTRLSVL.

CDR3 sequence (DNA): TGTGCCAGCACCGAGGATCCAGTCGCTAGCACAGATACGCAGTATTTT. Its protein product is CASTEDPVASTDTQYF. The gene calls are TRBV6-1 and TRBJ2-3; D uncertain. This CDR3 is 16 amino acids long. Germline V gives CDR1 MNHNS, CDR2 SASEGT. Trimming removed 7 bases at V and 0 bases at J, with 17 bases between.

This chain connects TRBV9 to TRBJ1-6; 7 positions match TRBD1. CDR3 length: 19 residues. CDR1 SGDLS and CDR2 YYNGEE come from the germline V gene. J lost 3 bases, V lost 3 bases, and 15 bases had no gene match. CDR3 loop: CASSEGPGQVFGYNSPLHF. The CDR3, as DNA: TGTGCCAGCAGCGAAGGACCCGGACAGGTTTTTGGCTATAATTCACCCCTCCACTTT.

The chain uses TRBV18 and TRBJ2-7, with TRBD2 matching over 11 bases. There are 16 residues in the CDR3. The V gene's germline CDR1 is KGHSH and CDR2 LQKENI. V gave up 5 bases and J gave up 3 bases; unmatched junction bases: 9. CDR3 amino acids: CASSTRTSGFIYEQYF. The CDR3 nucleotides are TGTGCCAGCTCAACTCGGACTAGCGGGTTTATCTACGAGCAGTACTTC.